The present T cell receptor beta chain was sequenced within a study of technical replicates of blood from several donors. Germline V CDR1 and CDR2: GTSNPN, SVGIG (reference sequence). This CDR3 is built from 16 residues. The ends lost 2 bases at V and 2 bases at J; junction bases unmatched: 10. The table came from immunoSEQ multiplex PCR; TCRdb's copy has only in-frame clones and leaves some out. The sample carries more than 65,000 clones, 95% to 98% recorded once. The sample comprised T cells isolated from PBMCs. The sequence derives from a human donor in good health. The chain recombines TRBV30 with TRBJ2-3; 7 nucleotides align to TRBD1. CDR3 amino acids: CAWSHYRQGNTDTQYF. Here the CDR3 DNA reads TGTGCCTGGAGTCACTACCGACAGGGAAACACAGATACGCAGTATTTT.